This T cell receptor beta chain was found in a study of T cells in Graves' hyperthyroidism and ophthalmopathy. Study-wide results and caveats: Among clonotypes expanded in thyroid above 0.001, most were also found in blood. Separating ophthalmopathy from stable hyperthyroidism was achieved by a 13 V-J model.

An approximately 9.4 ml volume of fresh peripheral blood provided the PBMCs. The investigators amplified TCR beta CDR3 regions from RNA transcripts. A set of HTBI primers served as the primers for a first-round RT-PCR of the TCR CDR3. Via MiXCR, TCRdb re-called the multiplex PCR reads, giving one row per CDR3 protein. The sample holds roughly 300,000 distinct CDR3 sequences, 11% to 15% seen once. This clonotype was found many times. Its antigen remains unknown. V lost 5 bases and J 6 bases, leaving 20 bases between the germline ends. Germline CDR1 LNHDA, CDR2 SQIVND (reference sequence). This CDR3 region has 16 residues.

Sequencing used blood. The chain recombines TRBV19 with TRBJ2-1; D is possibly TRBD2 (6 bases). The origin of this receptor is a woman in her 30s with Graves' hyperthyroidism. DNA for the CDR3: TGTGCCAGTAGTGTCTCGAGGCGGGATAGAGCCAATGAGCAGTTCTTC. It codes for CASSVSRRDRANEQFF.